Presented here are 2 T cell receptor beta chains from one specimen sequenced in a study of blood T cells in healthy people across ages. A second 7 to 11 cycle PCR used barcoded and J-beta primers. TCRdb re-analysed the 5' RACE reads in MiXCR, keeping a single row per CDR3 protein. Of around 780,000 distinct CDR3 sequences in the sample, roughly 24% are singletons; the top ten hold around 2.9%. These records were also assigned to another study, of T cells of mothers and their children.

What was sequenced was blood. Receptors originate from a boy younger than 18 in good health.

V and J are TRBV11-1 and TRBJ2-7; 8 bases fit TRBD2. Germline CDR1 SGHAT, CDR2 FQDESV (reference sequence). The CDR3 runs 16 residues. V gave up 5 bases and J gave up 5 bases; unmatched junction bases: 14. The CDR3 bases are TGTGCCAGCAGCATCCCCGGGGTTAGCGGGGTCAACGAGCAGTACTTC. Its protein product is CASSIPGVSGVNEQYF.

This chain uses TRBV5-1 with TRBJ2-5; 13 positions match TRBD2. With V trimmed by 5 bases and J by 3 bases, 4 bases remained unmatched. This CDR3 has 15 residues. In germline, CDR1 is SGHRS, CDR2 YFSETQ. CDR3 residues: CASRTGLAGKETQYF. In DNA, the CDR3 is TGCGCCAGCAGAACGGGACTAGCGGGGAAAGAGACCCAGTACTTC. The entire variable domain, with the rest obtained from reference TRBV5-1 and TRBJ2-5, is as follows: KAGVTQTPRYLIKTRGQQVTLSCSPISGHRSVSWYQQTPGQGLQFLFEYFSETQRNKGNFPGRFSGRQFSNSRSEMNVSTLELGDSALYLCASRTGLAGKETQYFGPGTRLLVL.